Sequencing of this TCR beta chain was carried out in a study of PD-1 blockade in classical Hodgkin lymphoma (dated by TCRdb to about 2020). Broadly, across the study: Nivolumab dosing was 3 mg/kg intravenously every 2 weeks, continuing until either disease progression or unacceptable toxicity. The study used TCR beta sequencing and CyTOF to define a peripheral blood immune signature of response to PD-1 blockade in classical Hodgkin lymphoma. General conclusions and limits of the study: By C4D1, a significant rise was seen in CD4+ TCR diversity but not in CD8+ TCR diversity (p=0.0027 vs p=0.16), and the rise was most apparent among complete responders (p=0.02). Patients starting nivolumab less than 1 year after ASCT had lower diversity and were excluded from later analyses to avoid confounding by immune reconstitution. Trial patients achieving complete response had baseline diversity similar to newly diagnosed patients, whereas partial responders and progressors had significantly lower diversity. Baseline TCR diversity was reported as lower in newly diagnosed patients than in healthy donors, and lower still in relapsed/refractory patients. The study was restricted to a single clinical trial cohort, and the causes of repertoire differences, possibly disease activity or prior therapy, were left undefined.

Genomic DNA was extracted with the Qiagen DNeasy kit from unsorted PBMCs and from negatively selected CD4+ and CD8+ fractions. TCR beta CDR3 regions were subjected to amplification by immunoSEQ multiplex PCR with primers that anneal to V and J segments. Amplification bias was minimized using a synthetic immune receptor repertoire, and residual bias was removed computationally after sequencing. The source study handled its data this way. Repertoire diversity was quantified as the Shannon entropy index using custom Python scripts. Unsorted, CD4+ and CD8+ repertoires were analyzed separately, except for combined analyses in which CD4+ and CD8+ sequences were merged in silico. A clone counted as expanded when the clone's frequency after treatment rose at least 2-fold relative to C1D1, and clones undetected at baseline were given a pseudocount of 0.5. Clones with 0 or 1 copy at C1D1 were classified as singleton clones, and clones with 2 or more copies were classified as non-singleton clones. Clones expanded in unsorted samples were annotated as CD4+, CD8+ or unknown by matching protein sequences in sorted samples from the same patient. Wilcoxon tests on paired samples were used to test changes in diversity from C1D1 to C4D1. Here the immuneACCESS table is served through TCRdb, limited to in-frame sequences with V and J called. Missing clones are a known gap in these copies; in checked studies unresolved V genes cover under half, and the rest lacks a known reason. V, J and clone size were drawn from that table, and D and trimming were deduced from the DNA. Recorded for this sample are 12,000 or so clones; approximately 85% of them occurred a single time. The top ten clonotypes cover around 30% of the sample.

V and J lose 7 bases and 4 bases, and a span of 7 bases separates them. Taken from cysteine to phenylalanine, the CDR3 has 11 residues. Only the CDR3 region is kept as DNA, spanning 33 bases read in frame from base 1. From a lookup of the germline V gene, CDR1 and CDR2 are SNHLY and FYNNEI. As concerns this clone: The antigen it binds to is not known. Base qualities are not provided; no much larger clone lies one nucleotide away.

Interpreted using the paper, the time point label stands for: cycle 1 day 1 (C1D1), immediately before nivolumab initiation. Relapse after autologous stem cell transplantation had occurred in all trial patients, and cohorts A, B and C were distinguished by prior brentuximab vedotin exposure. The trial cohort comprised some 60 patients with relapsed/refractory classical Hodgkin lymphoma whose best overall responses were complete response, partial response or progressive disease. Trial patients were treated with single-agent nivolumab in the multi-cohort phase II CheckMate 205 trial. Best overall response was determined by an independent review committee according to the 2007 International Working Group response criteria. Trial PBMCs were collected just before the start of nivolumab (C1D1) and during therapy at cycle 2 day 1 and cycle 4 day 1. Peripheral blood was collected in 8 mL Vacutainer Cell Preparation Tubes, from which PBMCs were isolated by centrifugation and then cryopreserved.

The origin of this receptor is a human donor with classical Hodgkin lymphoma. This specimen consisted of peripheral blood mononuclear cells (PBMCs), obtained at baseline. The rearranged chain carries TRBV2 and TRBJ1-2, with the identity of the D gene unclear. This receptor has the CDR3 CASKSSYGYTF. In nucleotide form, the sequence is TGTGCCAGCAAAAGTTCCTATGGCTACACCTTC.